This TCR beta chain is from a study of blood T cell repertoires in COVID-19. Assay: immunoSEQ multiplex PCR; the TCRdb copy retains only in-frame clones and omits some. The sample lists roughly 410,000 clones, over 75% seen once, with roughly 1.5% in the top ten. The ends were cut back, 6 bases at V and 5 bases at J, with 7 bases in the middle. The CDR3 loop spans 12 amino acids. Germline V CDR1 and CDR2: MNHEY, SVGAGI. V usage is TRBV6-5 and J usage is TRBJ2-2, with D perhaps TRBD1 (6 bases). The clonotype comes from a woman aged 40 to 50 with COVID-19, enrolled during active disease. Material: peripheral blood. The CDR3 loop is CASRRGTGELFF. The CDR3 DNA reads TGTGCCAGCAGGAGGGGGACCGGGGAGCTGTTTTTT.